This T cell receptor beta chain was obtained from a study of blood T cell repertoires in COVID-19 (dated by TCRdb to 2018 to 2020). Concerning the study at large: Samples from collaborators originated in the United States, Italy and Spain and spanned both the acute and convalescent phases of COVID-19. The prospective study material was composed of cDNA or gDNA derived from T cells, B-cell-depleted T cells, or PBMCs. Where available, HLA class I and class II types were obtained from metadata supplied by the sample provider rather than from assay-based typing. The samples were drawn from two sources: the first 160 participants of the ongoing ImmuneRACE study, and about 1,300 subjects contributed by 6 global collaborators. The repertoires were released in a freely available public database intended as a resource for research on the immune response to SARS-CoV-2. Deeply sampled blood TCRbeta repertoires from subjects exposed to, actively infected with, or recovered from COVID-19 were included in the dataset. The sample metadata nearly always contained a de-identified subject ID, COVID-19 status, age in years and sex. Study-wide findings and limitations: The quantity of clinical and demographic metadata differed by source and by participant and was supplied without curation.

TCRbeta CDR3 regions were amplified from genomic DNA by means of the immunoSEQ Assay, a bias-controlled multiplex PCR. As for the original processing: Nucleated cell counts per sample were estimated from amplification of reference gene primers within the assay. To quantify the absolute abundance of each unique TCRbeta CDR3 rearrangement, sequence reads were collapsed and filtered. Productive Simpson clonality was computed per sample as the square root of Simpson's diversity index over productive rearrangements. Not all clones reach the TCRdb copy of this immuneACCESS table, which keeps in-frame sequences only. Checked studies attribute under half of the gap to unresolved V genes and leave the rest unexplained. V and J calls and clone size follow that table, whereas D and trimming were derived from the DNA. The sample records 200,000 or so clones, about 85% of which are singletons. 10% to 14% of the sample is in the top ten clones.

Concerning this clone: The clone's antigen remains unknown. Base qualities are not recorded, but no much larger clone differs from it by a single base.

In the prospective study, participants were about 18 to 95 years old, resided in fewer than 25 geographic areas of the United States, and were enrolled through a virtual design. To assign participants to cohorts, the prospective study relied on clinical history that participants themselves reported in a screening survey and a study questionnaire. Recovered participants in ImmuneRACE Cohort 3 were defined by two consecutive negative NP/OP PCR tests, clearance by a healthcare professional, or resolution of symptoms. Mobile phlebotomists in the prospective study collected whole blood, serum and a nasopharyngeal or oropharyngeal swab from every participant. Over an approximately 2-month period, participants in the prospective study had the option of providing additional blood draws and questionnaires. Prospective study blood samples were shipped either frozen or at room temperature before DNA extraction.

Looking up the germline V gene (reference sequence) yields CDR1 SEHNR and CDR2 FQNEAQ. The CDR3 starts with the cysteine, ends with the phenylalanine, and has 15 residues. The DNA shown is the 45-base CDR3, in frame from base 1. Trimming at the junction amounts to 1 base on V and 6 bases on J, and the germline ends lie 13 bases apart. The rearranged chain carries TRBV7-9 and TRBJ1-5; TRBD1 is possibly the D segment (6 matching bases). The sequenced material came from PBMCs or T cells enriched from blood (not recorded which). This clonotype was sampled from a man aged 30-40 years who had recovered from COVID-19. The DNA sequence is given as TGTGCCAGCAGCTTAGGTAACAGGGATTTTCAGCCCCAGCATTTT. Its coded protein is CASSLGNRDFQPQHF.